This T cell receptor (beta chain) was captured by sequencing in a study of OX40 agonist ivuxolimab in advanced cancers. The V gene lost 6 bases and the J gene lost 6 bases, with 17 bases spanning the gap. Per the germline V gene, CDR1 is MNHEY and CDR2 is SVGAGI. The CDR3 totals 14 residues. Some clones are missing from TCRdb's copy, which holds only in-frame ones; the method was immunoSEQ multiplex PCR. This table has some 41,000 clones, more than 75% appearing once. The sequenced sample was CD4+ or CD8+ T cells sorted from blood, obtained in a trial of the OX40 agonist ivuxolimab. The V and J genes are TRBV6-5 and TRBJ1-2, with D perhaps TRBD1 (5 bases). This TCR was recovered from an adult with an advanced solid tumor such as melanoma, head and neck, liver or kidney cancer. This CDR3 is CASSPRGFRHGYTF. The CDR3 nucleotides are TGTGCCAGCAGCCCCCGGGGGTTCCGGCATGGCTACACCTTC.